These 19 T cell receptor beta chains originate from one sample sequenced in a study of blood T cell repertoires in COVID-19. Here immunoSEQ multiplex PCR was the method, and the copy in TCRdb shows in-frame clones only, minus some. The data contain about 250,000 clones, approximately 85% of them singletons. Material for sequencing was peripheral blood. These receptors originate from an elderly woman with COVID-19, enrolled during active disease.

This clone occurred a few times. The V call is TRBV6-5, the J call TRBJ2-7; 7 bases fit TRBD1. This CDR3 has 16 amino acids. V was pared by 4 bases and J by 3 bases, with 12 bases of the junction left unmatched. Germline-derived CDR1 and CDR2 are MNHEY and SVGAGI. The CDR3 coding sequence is TGTGCCAGCAGTTCTCCGACAGGGCGCCCGTTCTACGAGCAGTACTTC. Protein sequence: CASSSPTGRPFYEQYF.

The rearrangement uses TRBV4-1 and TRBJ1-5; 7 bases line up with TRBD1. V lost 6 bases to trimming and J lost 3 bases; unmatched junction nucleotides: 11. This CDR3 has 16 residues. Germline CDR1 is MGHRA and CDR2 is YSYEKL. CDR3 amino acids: CASRATTGKNNQPQHF. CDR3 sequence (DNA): TGCGCCAGCAGGGCCACGACAGGGAAGAACAATCAGCCCCAGCATTTT.

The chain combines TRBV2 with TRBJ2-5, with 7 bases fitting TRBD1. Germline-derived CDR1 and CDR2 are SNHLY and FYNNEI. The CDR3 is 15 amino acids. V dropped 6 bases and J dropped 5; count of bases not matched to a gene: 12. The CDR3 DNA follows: TGTGCCAGCAGACTCCAAGGGGGCCGAGGGGAGACCCAGTACTTC. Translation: CASRLQGGRGETQYF.

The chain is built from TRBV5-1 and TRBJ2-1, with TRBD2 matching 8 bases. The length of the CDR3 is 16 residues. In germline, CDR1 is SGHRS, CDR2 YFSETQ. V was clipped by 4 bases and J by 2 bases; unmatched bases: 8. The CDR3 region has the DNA TGCGCCAGCAGCACGGGGGATAGCGGGGCCTACAATGAGCAGTTCTTC. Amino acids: CASSTGDSGAYNEQFF.

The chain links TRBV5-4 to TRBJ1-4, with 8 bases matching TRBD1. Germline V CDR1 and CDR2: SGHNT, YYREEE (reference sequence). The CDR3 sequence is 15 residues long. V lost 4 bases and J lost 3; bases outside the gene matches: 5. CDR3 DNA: TGTGCCAGCAGCCCCAGGACAGGGCCTAATGAAAAACTGTTTTTT. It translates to CASSPRTGPNEKLFF.

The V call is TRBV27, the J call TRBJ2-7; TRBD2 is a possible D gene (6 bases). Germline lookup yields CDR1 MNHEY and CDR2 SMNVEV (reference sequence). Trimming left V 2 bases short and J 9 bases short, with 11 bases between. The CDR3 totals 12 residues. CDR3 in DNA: TGTGCCAGCAGTTTAACGGGGACTGCGCAGTACTTC. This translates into CASSLTGTAQYF.

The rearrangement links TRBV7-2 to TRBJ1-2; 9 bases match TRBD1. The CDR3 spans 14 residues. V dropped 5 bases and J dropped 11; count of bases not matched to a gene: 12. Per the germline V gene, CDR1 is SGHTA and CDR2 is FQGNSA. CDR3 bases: TGTGCCAGCAGCCCGGGACAGGGAAATTTAAAATACACCTTC. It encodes CASSPGQGNLKYTF.

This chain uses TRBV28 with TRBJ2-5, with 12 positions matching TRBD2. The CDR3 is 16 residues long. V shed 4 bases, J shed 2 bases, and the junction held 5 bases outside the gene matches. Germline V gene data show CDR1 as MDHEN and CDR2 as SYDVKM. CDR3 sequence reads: CASSSSGGAGQETQYF. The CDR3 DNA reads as TGTGCCAGCAGTTCTAGCGGGGGGGCGGGTCAAGAGACCCAGTACTTC. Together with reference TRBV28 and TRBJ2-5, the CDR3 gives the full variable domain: DVKVTQSSRYLVKRTGEKVFLECVQDMDHENMFWYRQDPGLGLRLIYFSYDVKMKEKGDIPEGYSVSREKKERFSLILESASTNQTSMYLCASSSSGGAGQETQYFGPGTRLLVL.

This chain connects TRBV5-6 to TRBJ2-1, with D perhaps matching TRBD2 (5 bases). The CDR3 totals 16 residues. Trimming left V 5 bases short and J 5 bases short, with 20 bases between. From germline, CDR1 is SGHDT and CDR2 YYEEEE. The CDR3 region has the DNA TGTGCCAGCAGTTTTGATCAGCGGACTTACGACAATGAGCAGTTCTTC. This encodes CASSFDQRTYDNEQFF.

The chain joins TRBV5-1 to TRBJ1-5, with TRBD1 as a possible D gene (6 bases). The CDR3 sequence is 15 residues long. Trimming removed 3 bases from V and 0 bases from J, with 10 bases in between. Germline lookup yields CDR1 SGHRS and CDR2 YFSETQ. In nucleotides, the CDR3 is TGCGCCAGCAGCTCACAGGGATATAGCAATCAGCCCCAGCATTTT. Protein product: CASSSQGYSNQPQHF. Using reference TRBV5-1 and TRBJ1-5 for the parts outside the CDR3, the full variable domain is KAGVTQTPRYLIKTRGQQVTLSCSPISGHRSVSWYQQTPGQGLQFLFEYFSETQRNKGNFPGRFSGRQFSNSRSEMNVSTLELGDSALYLCASSSQGYSNQPQHFGDGTRLSIL.

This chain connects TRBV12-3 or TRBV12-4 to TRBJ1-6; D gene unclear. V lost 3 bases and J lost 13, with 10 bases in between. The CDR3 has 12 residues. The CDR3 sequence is CASSLGLPPLHF. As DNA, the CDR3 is TGTGCCAGCAGTTTGGGCCTCCCCCCCCTCCACTTT.

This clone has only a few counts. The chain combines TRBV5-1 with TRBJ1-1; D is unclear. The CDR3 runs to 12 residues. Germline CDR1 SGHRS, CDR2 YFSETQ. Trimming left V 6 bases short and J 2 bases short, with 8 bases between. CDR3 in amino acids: CASKTINTEAFF. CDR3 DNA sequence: TGCGCCAGCAAAACTATTAACACTGAAGCTTTCTTT.

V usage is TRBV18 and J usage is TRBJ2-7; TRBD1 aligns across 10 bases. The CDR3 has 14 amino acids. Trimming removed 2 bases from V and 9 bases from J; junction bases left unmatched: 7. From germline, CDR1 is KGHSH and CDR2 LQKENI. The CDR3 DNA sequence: TGTGCCAGCTCACCATCCCCGGGACAGGGGAGGCAGTACTTC. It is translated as CASSPSPGQGRQYF. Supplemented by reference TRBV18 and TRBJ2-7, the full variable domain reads NAGVMQNPRHLVRRRGQEARLRCSPMKGHSHVYWYRQLPEEGLKFMVYLQKENIIDESGMPKERFSAEFPKEGPSILRIQQVVRGDSAAYFCASSPSPGQGRQYFGPGTRLTVT.

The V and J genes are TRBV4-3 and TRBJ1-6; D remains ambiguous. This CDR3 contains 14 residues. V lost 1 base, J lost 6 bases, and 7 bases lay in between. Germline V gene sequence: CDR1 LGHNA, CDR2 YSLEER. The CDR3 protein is CASSQGPSNSPLHF. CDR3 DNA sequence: TGCGCCAGCAGCCAAGGGCCCAGTAATTCACCCCTCCACTTT.

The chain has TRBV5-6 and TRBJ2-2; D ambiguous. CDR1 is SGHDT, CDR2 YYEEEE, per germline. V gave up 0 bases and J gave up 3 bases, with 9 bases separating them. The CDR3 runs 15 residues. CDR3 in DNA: TGTGCCAGCAGCTTGGGTATGACATACACCGGGGAGCTGTTTTTT. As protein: CASSLGMTYTGELFF.

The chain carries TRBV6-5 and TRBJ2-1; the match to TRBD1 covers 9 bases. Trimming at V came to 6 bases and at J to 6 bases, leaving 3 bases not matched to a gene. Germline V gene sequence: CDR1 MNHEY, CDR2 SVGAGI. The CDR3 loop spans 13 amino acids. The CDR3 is CASRDRGTNEQFF. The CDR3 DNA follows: TGTGCCAGCAGGGACAGGGGTACCAATGAGCAGTTCTTC.

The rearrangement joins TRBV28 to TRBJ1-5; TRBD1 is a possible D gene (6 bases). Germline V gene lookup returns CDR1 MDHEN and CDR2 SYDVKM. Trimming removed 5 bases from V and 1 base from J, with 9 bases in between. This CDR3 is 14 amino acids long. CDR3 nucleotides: TGTGCCAGCAGTACAGGGTGGAGCAATCAGCCCCAGCATTTT. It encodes CASSTGWSNQPQHF. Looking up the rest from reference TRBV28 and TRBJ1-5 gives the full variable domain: DVKVTQSSRYLVKRTGEKVFLECVQDMDHENMFWYRQDPGLGLRLIYFSYDVKMKEKGDIPEGYSVSREKKERFSLILESASTNQTSMYLCASSTGWSNQPQHFGDGTRLSIL.

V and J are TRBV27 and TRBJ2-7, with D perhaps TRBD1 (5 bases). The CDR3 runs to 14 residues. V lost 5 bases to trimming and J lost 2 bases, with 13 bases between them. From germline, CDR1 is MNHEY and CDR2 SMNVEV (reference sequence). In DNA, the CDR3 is TGTGCCAGCAGTCCCGACCAGGGCCCCTACGAGCAGTACGTC. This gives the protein CASSPDQGPYEQYV.

The DNA of the CDR3 is TGTGCCAGCAGTCCGCTGGGACAGAACCTACCCTTGGGCTATGGCTACACCTTC. Translated, it gives CASSPLGQNLPLGYGYTF. V is TRBV28 and J is TRBJ1-2; 7 bases are shared with TRBD1. There are 18 residues in the CDR3. V was pared by 5 bases and J by 4 bases, with 19 bases of the junction left unmatched. Germline V CDR1 and CDR2: MDHEN, SYDVKM.